This TCR beta chain was retrieved from a study of lymphopenia after photon versus proton radiotherapy. V was clipped by 1 base and J by 4 bases, with 8 bases between them. The CDR3 has 15 amino acids. Germline assignment: CDR1 LGHNA and CDR2 YSLEER. Study results and caveats: Relative stability marked proton patients; photon patients lost diversity and naive cells. In patients who died, overall survival fell as post-nadir TCR diversity dropped more.

Assay used: immunoSEQ multiplex PCR; TCRdb lists only in-frame clones, some missing. The sample has about 45,000 clones; less than 90% are singletons. In regard to this clone: Its antigen is not known.

The chain recombines TRBV4-3 with TRBJ2-6; D could derive from TRBD1 or TRBD2 (5 bases each). The sample here was peripheral blood, taken from a patient treated with photon-based radiotherapy. This clonotype originated in a middle-aged man with gastric cancer. The CDR3, as DNA: TGCGCCAGCAGCCAAGTTGGGACCGGGGCCAACGTCCTGACTTTC. Protein product: CASSQVGTGANVLTF.